These 6 T cell receptor delta chains originate from one sample sequenced in a study of gamma-delta T cells after stem cell transplantation. TCRdb re-called the RT-PCR reads via CATT. This table holds 5,000 to 7,500 delta-chain clones, approximately 25% found once. The material sequenced was gamma-delta T cells. The receptor source for this set is a human donor. It is not recorded whose cells these are; they may come from a transplant donor.

By share of the sample, this clone is medium-sized. The J gene is TRDJ1, the V gene TRDV2; 9 bases align to TRDD3. The CDR3 spans 17 residues. With 0 bases clipped from V and 6 bases from J, the junction kept 13 bases outside the gene matches. Germline-derived CDR1 and CDR2 are GEAIGNYY and EKD. The CDR3 bases are TGTGCCTGTGACACCATCCTGGGGGATCCCACCGGGAATAAACTCATCTTT. Protein sequence: CACDTILGDPTGNKLIF.

This clone was observed a handful of times. The rearrangement uses TRDV2 and TRDJ1, with 7 bases matching TRDD3. Germline lookup yields CDR1 GEAIGNYY and CDR2 EKD. CDR3 length: 18 amino acids. With 4 bases clipped from V and 0 bases from J, the junction kept 16 bases outside the gene matches. The chain's CDR3 is CACEKLGVGGPYTDKLIF. CDR3 DNA: TGTGCCTGTGAAAAGCTCGGTGTTGGGGGACCGTACACCGATAAACTCATCTTT.

V gene TRDV2 combines with J gene TRDJ1; 9 bases agree with TRDD3. Germline trimming cut 0 bases from V and 3 bases from J; bases unmatched to any gene: 13. Germline V gene data show CDR1 as GEAIGNYY and CDR2 as EKD. The CDR3 runs to 18 residues. This CDR3 is CACDTVRRWGIRPDKLIF. DNA of the CDR3: TGTGCCTGTGACACCGTTCGTCGCTGGGGGATTCGGCCCGATAAACTCATCTTT.

As concerns this clone: The junction departs from germline at one end; a sequencing error may be responsible. The chain combines TRDV2 with TRDJ1; 13 bases fit TRDD3. Germline CDR1 GEAIGNYY, CDR2 EKD. There are 21 residues in the CDR3. In nucleotides, the CDR3 is TGTGCCTGTGACACCCTACTGGGGGATACGCCGGTATTTGGGTACACCGATAAACCCATCTTT. Translated: CACDTLLGDTPVFGYTDKPIF.

The chain carries TRDV2 and TRDJ1; D is possibly TRDD3 (6 bases). The CDR3 is made up of 14 amino acids. Germline assignment: CDR1 GEAIGNYY and CDR2 EKD. The V gene lost 0 bases and the J gene lost 3 bases, with 10 bases spanning the gap. The DNA of the CDR3 is TGTGCCTGTGACACCGTGATACGAGCCGATAAACTCATCTTT. This gives the protein CACDTVIRADKLIF.

By share, this clone ranks as medium-sized. The chain has TRDV2 and TRDJ1; 13 positions agree with TRDD3. CDR3 length: 18 residues. In germline, CDR1 is GEAIGNYY, CDR2 EKD. The V and J ends lost 0 bases and 4 bases, in that order; junction bases with no gene match: 10. Here the CDR3 reads CACDTLLTGGYEGDKLIF. The CDR3 bases are TGTGCCTGTGACACCCTCCTTACTGGGGGATACGAGGGCGATAAACTCATCTTT.